The subject of this entry is one TCR beta chain. The data originate from a study of blood T cell repertoires in COVID-19. Data came from immunoSEQ multiplex PCR; TCRdb stores just in-frame clones and leaves some out. The sample has 200,000 to 300,000 clones; approximately 91% are singletons. The ends lost 6 bases at V and 2 bases at J; junction bases unmatched: 11. CDR1 and CDR2 (germline): ENHRY, SYGVKD. The CDR3 is 17 residues long. The chain combines TRBV10-3 with TRBJ1-3; TRBD1 matches at 9 bases. The sample taken for sequencing was peripheral blood. The origin of this receptor is a person under 35 with COVID-19, enrolled during active disease. CDR3 protein: CAISENETGGTGNTIYF. In DNA form, the CDR3 reads TGTGCCATCAGCGAGAACGAGACAGGGGGTACTGGAAACACCATATATTTT.